This T cell receptor (beta chain) was profiled in a study of cytomegalovirus exposure and HLA in healthy donors. General study results and limits: Earlier analysis yielded a pattern in which most TCR beta V segments were productive about 90% or about 30% of the time. HLA restriction was apparent for most CMV-associated TCR beta chains in a later analysis. Highly shared sequence variants in one cluster were likely a sequencing artifact.

As regards this clone: Its antigen is not known.

The germline V gene encodes CDR1 MGHRA and CDR2 YSYEKL. The CDR3 extends over 17 amino acids. Trimming pared 4 bases from V and 1 base from J, leaving 14 bases between. Researchers ran the PCR with 60 Vbeta and 13 Jbeta primers. Measured with immunoSEQ multiplex PCR; TCRdb has only the in-frame clones, and not every one. The table includes about 67,000 clones, approximately 78% detected once. V gene TRBV4-1 combines with J gene TRBJ1-6, with D tentatively TRBD1 (5 bases). The sequenced material came from PBMCs. The TCR was taken from a man aged 35 to 55 in good health and CMV-seronegative. The CDR3 bases are TGCGCCAGCAGCCCTGGGGGGGGTGCGTCCTATAATTCACCCCTCCACTTT. It encodes CASSPGGGASYNSPLHF.